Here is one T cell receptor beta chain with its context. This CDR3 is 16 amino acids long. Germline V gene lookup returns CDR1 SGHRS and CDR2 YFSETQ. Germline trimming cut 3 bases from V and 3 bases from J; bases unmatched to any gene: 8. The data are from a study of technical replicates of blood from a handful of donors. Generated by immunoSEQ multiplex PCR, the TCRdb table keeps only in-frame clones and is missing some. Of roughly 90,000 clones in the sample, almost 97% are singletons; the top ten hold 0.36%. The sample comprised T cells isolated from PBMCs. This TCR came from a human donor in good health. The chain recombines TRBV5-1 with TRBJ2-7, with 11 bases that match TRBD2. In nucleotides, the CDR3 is TGCGCCAGCAGCTCCCGGCCGGGACTAGCGGACTACGAGCAGTACTTC. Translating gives CASSSRPGLADYEQYF. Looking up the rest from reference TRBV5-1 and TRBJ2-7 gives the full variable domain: KAGVTQTPRYLIKTRGQQVTLSCSPISGHRSVSWYQQTPGQGLQFLFEYFSETQRNKGNFPGRFSGRQFSNSRSEMNVSTLELGDSALYLCASSSRPGLADYEQYFGPGTRLTVT.